One sample yielded the 3 T cell receptor beta chains listed below, sequenced in a study of blood T cells in healthy people across ages (dated by TCRdb to between 2014 and 2017). Receptor libraries were prepared by 5' RACE. Data came from an Illumina HiSeq 2500. A second PCR of about 7 to 12 cycles was performed with a sample-barcoded 5' primer and a J-beta primer mix. Using fastp at Q25 and MiXCR, TCRdb reprocessed the public reads and kept productive beta chains. One record per CDR3 amino acid sequence lists the most common genes and DNA. Recorded for this sample are about 900,000 distinct CDR3 sequences; approximately 59% of them occurred a single time. 28% of the sample is held by the ten biggest clonotypes. The sample taken for sequencing was blood. The receptors were gathered from a man in his thirties or forties in good health.

The chain joins TRBV7-2 to TRBJ2-7; weak D call: TRBD2 (5 bases). Germline values: CDR1 SGHTA, CDR2 FQGNSA. V was cut by 2 bases and J by 5 bases, with 16 bases left in between. The CDR3 length is 15 residues. The CDR3 here is CASSLFSEGAHEQYF. The CDR3 DNA reads as TGTGCCAGCAGCTTATTCTCTGAGGGAGCCCACGAGCAGTACTTC.

The CDR3 DNA reads TGCAGTGCTAGACACGGGATGGACTATGGCTACACCTTC. Amino acids: CSARHGMDYGYTF. The chain joins TRBV20-1 to TRBJ1-2, with no clear D. The germline gives CDR1 DFQATT, CDR2 SNEGSKA (reference sequence). Trimming took 2 bases from V and 3 from J, leaving 10 bases between them. The CDR3 length is 13 residues.

This clonotype has ten or more counts. A junction boundary mismatches the germline segment, possibly from a read error. The genes are TRBV7-2 and TRBJ2-7; 10 nucleotides align to TRBD1. The CDR3 has 14 residues. The V gene's germline CDR1 is SGHTA and CDR2 FQGNSA. The CDR3 is CASSLGTGAYEQYF. Written as DNA, the CDR3 is TGTGCCAGCAGTTTAGGGACAGGGGCCTACGAGCAGTACTTC.